Listed here are 11 T cell receptor beta chains from one sample, sequenced in a study of OX40 agonist ivuxolimab in advanced cancers. Measured with immunoSEQ multiplex PCR; TCRdb has only the in-frame clones, and not every one. The sample records 10,000 to 15,000 clones, about 80% being singletons. The sample in question was CD4+ or CD8+ T cells sorted from blood, obtained in a trial of the OX40 agonist ivuxolimab. All receptors come from an adult with an advanced solid tumor such as melanoma, head and neck, liver or kidney cancer.

This chain uses TRBV19 with TRBJ2-1, with TRBD2 matching over 7 bases. CDR1 LNHDA and CDR2 SQIVND come from the germline V gene (reference sequence). The V gene end was trimmed by 4 bases and the J gene end by 3 bases; junction bases not matched to a gene: 15. The CDR3 extends over 18 amino acids. The chain's CDR3 is CASSTGMFGDYFYNEQFF. The CDR3 region has the DNA TGTGCCAGTAGTACCGGGATGTTCGGGGACTACTTCTACAATGAGCAGTTCTTC.

This sequence joins TRBV14 and TRBJ2-3; D possibly matches TRBD1 or TRBD2 (5 bases each). Germline CDR1 and CDR2: SGHDN and FVKESK. This CDR3 spans 14 amino acids. Trimming shortened V by 4 bases and J by 3 bases, and 11 bases separated the two germline ends. DNA for the CDR3: TGTGCCAGCAGCCGGCTTGGGGGAACAGATACGCAGTATTTT. Amino acid sequence: CASSRLGGTDTQYF.

Concerning this clone: Compared with germline, one end of the junction differs, possibly owing to a read error. This sequence joins TRBV7-9 and TRBJ2-5; D remains ambiguous. In germline, CDR1 is SEHNR, CDR2 FQNEAQ (reference sequence). This CDR3 has 10 amino acids. CDR3 nucleotide sequence: TGTGCCAGCAGCTTAGAACAATTCAACTTC. Protein: CASSLEQFNF.

This clone was seen a few times. This rearrangement joins TRBV21-1 to TRBJ1-2. TRBV21-1 is an annotated pseudogene. The CDR3 loop spans 19 amino acids. The CDR3 coding sequence is TGTGCCAGCAGCAACGCGGGGGGGCGGGACGGTTCCTTGAACTATGGCTACACCTTC. It is translated as CASSNAGGRDGSLNYGYTF.

The chain carries TRBV28 and TRBJ2-2; TRBD1 is a possible D gene (5 bases). V lost 2 bases, J lost 4 bases, and 14 bases lay in between. The CDR3 runs to 16 residues. Germline CDR1 is MDHEN and CDR2 is SYDVKM. DNA for the CDR3: TGTGCCAGCAGTTTAGGGGTCGACAGATCCACCGGGGAGCTGTTTTTT. It translates to CASSLGVDRSTGELFF.

V usage is TRBV6-1 and J usage is TRBJ1-5; D is perhaps TRBD1 (5 bases). Germline V gene data show CDR1 as MNHNS and CDR2 as SASEGT. The V end lost 7 bases, the J end lost 6 bases, and 16 bases lay between the germline ends. There are 14 residues in the CDR3. CDR3 sequence reads: CASTLWGPGQPQHF. The CDR3 DNA is TGTGCCAGCACCCTATGGGGCCCGGGTCAGCCCCAGCATTTT.

The chain employs TRBV5-1 and TRBJ2-1; D remains unclear. The CDR3 is 12 residues long. CDR1 is SGHRS, CDR2 YFSETQ, per germline. The V and J ends lost 2 bases and 6 bases respectively, with 6 bases between them. The CDR3 loop is CASSFLGNEQFF. As DNA, the CDR3 is TGCGCCAGCAGCTTCTTGGGCAATGAGCAGTTCTTC.

This chain connects TRBV7-6 to TRBJ1-1, with D perhaps TRBD1 (5 bases). Germline V gene lookup returns CDR1 SGHVS and CDR2 FNYEAQ. V gave up 3 bases and J gave up 0 bases, with 11 bases separating them. CDR3 length: 15 residues. The CDR3 sequence: CASSFQQALNTEAFF. The CDR3, as DNA: TGTGCCAGCAGCTTTCAACAGGCACTGAACACTGAAGCTTTCTTT.

This sequence joins TRBV10-2 and TRBJ2-7, with unresolved D. With 5 bases removed from V and 9 bases from J, the gap between germline ends came to 8 bases. Germline V gives CDR1 WSHSY, CDR2 SAAADI. The CDR3 runs 10 residues. The chain's CDR3 is CASSKGWQYF. The CDR3 nucleotides are TGCGCCAGCAGTAAAGGCTGGCAGTACTTC.

CDR3 DNA sequence: TGTGCCAGCGACCGAGGGACTAGCGGGCCCTCCTACGAGCAGTACTTC. It yields the protein CASDRGTSGPSYEQYF. The V and J genes are TRBV28 and TRBJ2-7, with TRBD2 matching over 12 bases. This CDR3 has 16 amino acids. Per germline, CDR1 MDHEN and CDR2 SYDVKM. V gave up 8 bases and J gave up 0 bases; unmatched junction bases: 8.

As DNA, the CDR3 is TGCAGCGTTGAAGTCGCGGACTACGAGCAGTACTTC. This sequence encodes CSVEVADYEQYF. The chain joins TRBV29-1 to TRBJ2-7, with D uncertain. Germline loops: CDR1 SQVTM, CDR2 ANQGSEA. V was shortened by 1 base and J by 3 bases, with 7 bases between the two germline ends. CDR3 length: 12 residues.